A selection of T cell receptor beta chains follows, all from one sample in a study of blood T cells in healthy people across ages. TCRdb reanalysed the 5' RACE reads using MiXCR and keeps one entry per CDR3 protein. The repertoire holds hundreds of thousands of distinct CDR3 sequences, with around 54% as singletons. Sequencing was performed on blood. These TCRs come from a man aged 55 to 69 in good health. Both conserved end residues are part of each CDR3. The D gene is left open where the match is weak. Size values are once, few and many counts, or a class for expanded clones, and some rows have none.

V gene: TRBV20-1; J gene: TRBJ2-1; D gene: TRBD2; clone size: NA; CDR3 DNA: TGCAGTGCTAGAAAGGGACTAGCGGGGTACAATGAGCAGTTCTTC; CDR3 protein: CSARKGLAGYNEQFF
V gene: TRBV14; J gene: TRBJ2-3; D gene: NA; clone size: NA; CDR3 DNA: TGTGCCACCAGGAAGGCGGGCGTAACAGATACGCAGTATTTT; CDR3 protein: CATRKAGVTDTQYF
V gene: TRBV4-2; J gene: TRBJ2-5; D gene: TRBD2; clone size: NA; CDR3 DNA: TGTGCCAGCAGCCTGCAACCCCCGGGACTAGCGGGGGGGCTCTATACCACCCAGTACTTC; CDR3 protein: CASSLQPPGLAGGLYTTQYF
V gene: TRBV9; J gene: TRBJ1-1; D gene: TRBD1; clone size: NA; CDR3 DNA: TGTGCCAGCAGTAACAGGGGTGGGGCTGAAGCTTTCTTT; CDR3 protein: CASSNRGGAEAFF
V gene: TRBV4-1; J gene: TRBJ2-5; D gene: NA; clone size: NA; CDR3 DNA: TGCGCCAGCAGCCAAGCGACTGTCTACCAAGAGACCCAGTACTTC; CDR3 protein: CASSQATVYQETQYF
V gene: TRBV5-1; J gene: TRBJ2-5; D gene: NA; clone size: NA; CDR3 DNA: TGCGCCAGCAGCTCTGGCAGCACAGGAACGACCCAGTACTTC; CDR3 protein: CASSSGSTGTTQYF
V gene: TRBV20-1; J gene: TRBJ2-5; D gene: NA; clone size: NA; CDR3 DNA: TGCAGTGCTTCCCCGGGACCCTCTCAAGAGACCCAGTACTTC; CDR3 protein: CSASPGPSQETQYF
V gene: TRBV7-8; J gene: TRBJ2-2; D gene: NA; clone size: NA; CDR3 DNA: TGTGCCAGCAGCTTCGCCAGGGACACCGGGGAGCTGTTTTTT; CDR3 protein: CASSFARDTGELFF
V gene: TRBV20-1; J gene: TRBJ2-1; D gene: TRBD2; clone size: NA; CDR3 DNA: TGCAGTGCCGTCCGACTAGCCCTTGGGGAGCAGTTCTTC; CDR3 protein: CSAVRLALGEQFF
V gene: TRBV11-2; J gene: TRBJ2-7; D gene: NA; clone size: NA; CDR3 DNA: TGTGCCAGCAGCTTCCGAGGGGCGGAAGTCTCCTACAATGAGCAGTACTTC; CDR3 protein: CASSFRGAEVSYNEQYF
V gene: TRBV6-1; J gene: TRBJ2-7; D gene: NA; clone size: NA; CDR3 DNA: TGTGCCTGCAGCCCCGGCGGGCGCGAGCAGTACTTC; CDR3 protein: CACSPGGREQYF
V gene: TRBV5-1; J gene: TRBJ2-7; D gene: NA; clone size: NA; CDR3 DNA: TGCGCCAGCAGCTTCCTGGACGACGAGCAGTACTTC; CDR3 protein: CASSFLDDEQYF
V gene: TRBV2; J gene: TRBJ2-5; D gene: NA; clone size: NA; CDR3 DNA: TGTGCCAGCAGTGTATTTGGCCTCCAAGAGACCCAGTACTTC; CDR3 protein: CASSVFGLQETQYF
V gene: TRBV10-3; J gene: TRBJ2-6; D gene: NA; clone size: NA; CDR3 DNA: TGTGCCATCGGGGGACAACTCTCTGGGGCCAACGTCCTGACTTTC; CDR3 protein: CAIGGQLSGANVLTF
V gene: TRBV7-6; J gene: TRBJ1-2; D gene: NA; clone size: NA; CDR3 DNA: TGTGCCAGCAGCCTCTCTGGGTCTAACTATGGCTACACCTTC; CDR3 protein: CASSLSGSNYGYTF
V gene: TRBV7-2; J gene: TRBJ2-7; D gene: TRBD1; clone size: NA; CDR3 DNA: TGTGCCAGCAGCTACGGGACAGGGGAATACGAGCAGTACTTC; CDR3 protein: CASSYGTGEYEQYF
V gene: TRBV29-1; J gene: TRBJ2-7; D gene: NA; clone size: NA; CDR3 DNA: TGCAGCGTTGGAGGGGGGGGAACTTCCTACGAGCAGTACTTC; CDR3 protein: CSVGGGGTSYEQYF
V gene: TRBV6-5; J gene: TRBJ2-7; D gene: TRBD2; clone size: NA; CDR3 DNA: TGTGCCAGCCGCCTTAGCGGGTCCCCCTACGAGCAGTACTTC; CDR3 protein: CASRLSGSPYEQYF
V gene: TRBV15; J gene: TRBJ2-1; D gene: NA; clone size: few; CDR3 DNA: TGTGCCACCAGCAGAGATCTCTTTTGGAACGACAATGAGCAGTTCTTC; CDR3 protein: CATSRDLFWNDNEQFF
V gene: TRBV9; J gene: TRBJ1-6; D gene: TRBD1; clone size: few; CDR3 DNA: TGTGCCAGCAGCGCGGGACAGGGATCACCCCTCCACTTT; CDR3 protein: CASSAGQGSPLHF
V gene: TRBV6-5; J gene: TRBJ2-7; D gene: NA; clone size: NA; CDR3 DNA: TGTGCCAGCACTAGCGTCTCCTACGAGCAGTACTTC; CDR3 protein: CASTSVSYEQYF
V gene: TRBV7-2; J gene: TRBJ2-1; D gene: TRBD2; clone size: NA; CDR3 DNA: TGTGCCAGCAGCTTAGGACTAGCGGCGGGGTACAATGAGCAGTTCTTC; CDR3 protein: CASSLGLAAGYNEQFF
V gene: TRBV3-1; J gene: TRBJ2-4; D gene: NA; clone size: NA; CDR3 DNA: TGTGCCAGCAGCCCTGGGGGTTTTGAGGTATCCAAAAACATTCAGTACTTC; CDR3 protein: CASSPGGFEVSKNIQYF
V gene: TRBV9; J gene: TRBJ2-1; D gene: TRBD1; clone size: few; CDR3 DNA: TGTGCCAGCAGCGGCGGACAGGGAGAGTTTCCGGCCTTCTACAATGAGCAGTTCTTC; CDR3 protein: CASSGGQGEFPAFYNEQFF
V gene: TRBV20-1; J gene: TRBJ2-5; D gene: TRBD2; clone size: NA; CDR3 DNA: TGCAGTGCTATCTTAGGACTAGCCCAAGAGACCCAGTACTTC; CDR3 protein: CSAILGLAQETQYF
V gene: TRBV3-1; J gene: TRBJ2-5; D gene: NA; clone size: few; CDR3 DNA: TGTGCCAGCAGCCTTCAAGGGACCCAGTACTTC; CDR3 protein: CASSLQGTQYF
V gene: TRBV4-1; J gene: TRBJ2-5; D gene: TRBD2; clone size: few; CDR3 DNA: TGCGCCAGCAGCCAAGGGAATCTAGCGGGGCTAGAGACCCAGTACTTC; CDR3 protein: CASSQGNLAGLETQYF
V gene: TRBV6-6; J gene: TRBJ2-1; D gene: NA; clone size: few; CDR3 DNA: TGTGCCAGCAGTTACACGGCGGGTGAGCAGTTCTTC; CDR3 protein: CASSYTAGEQFF
V gene: TRBV3-1; J gene: TRBJ2-5; D gene: NA; clone size: NA; CDR3 DNA: TGTGCCAGCAGCCAAGATATCGCTCAGGGTGGAGAGACCCAGTACTTC; CDR3 protein: CASSQDIAQGGETQYF
V gene: TRBV20-1; J gene: TRBJ2-1; D gene: TRBD1; clone size: few; CDR3 DNA: TGCAGTGCTAGGGACAGGGGACAGTTCTTC; CDR3 protein: CSARDRGQFF
V gene: TRBV24-1; J gene: TRBJ2-3; D gene: NA; clone size: NA; CDR3 DNA: TGTGCCACCAGTGATTTAAAAGGGGGCACAGATACGCAGTATTTT; CDR3 protein: CATSDLKGGTDTQYF
V gene: TRBV5-1; J gene: TRBJ2-7; D gene: NA; clone size: NA; CDR3 DNA: TGCGCCAGCAGCTTGGAAGTGGGACCCTACAATGAGCAGTACTTC; CDR3 protein: CASSLEVGPYNEQYF
V gene: TRBV6-2/TRBV6-3; J gene: TRBJ2-6; D gene: TRBD1; clone size: NA; CDR3 DNA: TGTGCCAGCAGTCGACAGGGGCCCTCTGGGGCCAACGTCCTGACTTTC; CDR3 protein: CASSRQGPSGANVLTF
V gene: TRBV20-1; J gene: TRBJ1-2; D gene: NA; clone size: NA; CDR3 DNA: TGCAGTGCTACCGGGGCAACCTATGGCTACACCTTC; CDR3 protein: CSATGATYGYTF
V gene: TRBV2; J gene: TRBJ2-4; D gene: NA; clone size: few; CDR3 DNA: TGTGCCAGCGGACTGTTTGCCAAAAACATTCAGTACTTC; CDR3 protein: CASGLFAKNIQYF
V gene: TRBV3-1; J gene: TRBJ1-6; D gene: NA; clone size: NA; CDR3 DNA: TGTGCCAGCAGCCAAGGGATCGGGGGCAATTCACCCCTCCACTTT; CDR3 protein: CASSQGIGGNSPLHF
V gene: TRBV7-2; J gene: TRBJ2-1; D gene: NA; clone size: NA; CDR3 DNA: TGTGCCAGCAGCCCCGGGGGGCAGGCCGAGGGCCAGTTCTTC; CDR3 protein: CASSPGGQAEGQFF
V gene: TRBV11-2; J gene: TRBJ2-7; D gene: NA; clone size: few; CDR3 DNA: TGTGCCAGCAGAGGGGGGGCTCTCCTTTACGAGCAGTACTTC; CDR3 protein: CASRGGALLYEQYF
V gene: TRBV13; J gene: TRBJ2-5; D gene: NA; clone size: NA; CDR3 DNA: TGTGCCAGCAGCTTCGAGGGACGGGAGACCCAGTACTTC; CDR3 protein: CASSFEGRETQYF
V gene: TRBV4-1; J gene: TRBJ2-5; D gene: NA; clone size: NA; CDR3 DNA: TGCGCCAGCAGCCTCTTAGGGGGACGGAGAGAGACCCAGTACTTC; CDR3 protein: CASSLLGGRRETQYF
V gene: TRBV4-2; J gene: TRBJ1-5; D gene: NA; clone size: NA; CDR3 DNA: TGTGCCAGCAGCCAAGATGGAGGGGGGGCTGAAGATCAGCCCCAGCATTTT; CDR3 protein: CASSQDGGGAEDQPQHF
V gene: TRBV14; J gene: TRBJ2-5; D gene: NA; clone size: many; CDR3 DNA: TGTGCCAGCAGCCGATCGACAGTCCCCAGGACCCAGTACTTC; CDR3 protein: CASSRSTVPRTQYF
V gene: TRBV9; J gene: TRBJ2-3; D gene: NA; clone size: few; CDR3 DNA: TGTGCCAGCAGCCTCCTCACGGGCACAGATACGCAGTATTTT; CDR3 protein: CASSLLTGTDTQYF
V gene: TRBV2; J gene: TRBJ2-1; D gene: TRBD2; clone size: NA; CDR3 DNA: TGTGCCAGCAGTGAGGTAGCGGGGGATAATGAGCAGTTCTTC; CDR3 protein: CASSEVAGDNEQFF